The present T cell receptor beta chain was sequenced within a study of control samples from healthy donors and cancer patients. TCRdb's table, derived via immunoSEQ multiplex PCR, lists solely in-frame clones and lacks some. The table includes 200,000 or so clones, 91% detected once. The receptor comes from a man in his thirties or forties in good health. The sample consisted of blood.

The CDR3 bases are TGCGCCAGCAGCTTGGAGGGTGTTTCAGGAGGTCCGGGGGCCAACGTCCTGACTTTC. This sequence encodes CASSLEGVSGGPGANVLTF. The rearrangement uses TRBV5-1 and TRBJ2-6; D might be TRBD2 (5 bases). Trimming removed 0 bases from V and 4 bases from J, with 20 bases in between. In germline, CDR1 is SGHRS, CDR2 YFSETQ. This CDR3 has 19 residues.